The 23 T cell receptor beta chains reported below all come from one sample, sequenced in a study of OX40 agonist ivuxolimab in advanced cancers. Repertoires were generated with immunoSEQ multiplex PCR, while TCRdb's copy carries only in-frame clones and drops some. The table has 50,000 to 75,000 clones, roughly 77% seen once. Sequenced here: CD4+ or CD8+ T cells sorted from blood, sampled in a trial of the OX40 agonist ivuxolimab. The receptor source for this set is an adult with an advanced solid tumor such as melanoma, head and neck, liver or kidney cancer.

In its sample, this clone was seen a few times. Other DNA sequences in this specimen translate into the identical CDR3. The chain couples TRBV5-4 to TRBJ2-2, with D unclear. The CDR3 is 12 amino acids. Germline CDR1 reads SGHNT; CDR2 reads YYREEE (reference sequence). Trimming cost V 0 bases and J 3 bases, with 0 bases left between them. In DNA, the CDR3 is TGTGCCAGCAGCTTGGACACCGGGGAGCTGTTTTTT. It translates to CASSLDTGELFF. The complete variable domain, with remaining parts taken from reference TRBV5-4 and TRBJ2-2, reads ETGVTQSPTHLIKTRGQQVTLRCSSQSGHNTVSWYQQALGQGPQFIFQYYREEENGRGNFPPRFSGLQFPNYSSELNVNALELDDSALYLCASSLDTGELFFGEGSRLTVL.

The rearrangement uses TRBV11-3 and TRBJ2-7; TRBD2 matches 9 bases. CDR1 and CDR2 from the germline V gene are SGHNT and YENEEA. Trimming cost V 5 bases and J 5 bases; bases outside gene matches: 7. The CDR3 is 14 residues long. CDR3 in DNA: TGTGCCAGCAGCCTTAGCGGGAGTATCGACGAGCAGTACTTC. It codes for CASSLSGSIDEQYF.

The CDR3 is CASSIGGEETQYF. CDR3 DNA: TGTGCCAGTAGTATTGGGGGGGAAGAGACCCAGTACTTC. V gene TRBV19 combines with J gene TRBJ2-5; 7 bases line up with TRBD2. This CDR3 is 13 amino acids long. Germline CDR1 LNHDA, CDR2 SQIVND (reference sequence). With V trimmed by 3 bases and J by 3 bases, 1 base remained unmatched.

This clone was seen a single time. This chain links TRBV5-1 with TRBJ1-4; no firm D call. V lost 2 bases to trimming and J lost 5 bases, with 10 bases between them. The CDR3 has 14 amino acids. Germline V lookup: CDR1 SGHRS, CDR2 YFSETQ. CDR3 DNA: TGCGCCAGCAGCTTTGACCCACGGAATGAAAAACTGTTTTTT. Amino acids: CASSFDPRNEKLFF. Using reference TRBV5-1 and TRBJ1-4 for the parts outside the CDR3, the full variable domain is KAGVTQTPRYLIKTRGQQVTLSCSPISGHRSVSWYQQTPGQGLQFLFEYFSETQRNKGNFPGRFSGRQFSNSRSEMNVSTLELGDSALYLCASSFDPRNEKLFFGSGTQLSVL.

The chain uses TRBV7-8 and TRBJ1-2, with D perhaps TRBD1 (5 bases). Germline V gene sequence: CDR1 SGHVS, CDR2 FQNEAQ. Trimming pared 5 bases from V and 7 bases from J, leaving 17 bases between. This CDR3 spans 14 amino acids. CDR3 in DNA: TGTGCCAGCAGCCTCGACCGGAACGGGGCTGGCTACACCTTC. Residues: CASSLDRNGAGYTF.

The chain combines TRBV19 with TRBJ2-2; 9 nucleotides match TRBD2. CDR3 length: 15 residues. Trimming at V came to 7 bases and at J to 2 bases, leaving 5 bases not matched to a gene. The germline CDR1 and CDR2 sequences are LNHDA and SQIVND (reference sequence). CDR3 bases: TGTGCCAGTACCGCACTAGCGGGCAACACCGGGGAGCTGTTTTTT. This gives the protein CASTALAGNTGELFF.

The V and J genes are TRBV18 and TRBJ2-5; D could derive from TRBD1 or TRBD2 (6 bases each). V was trimmed by 4 bases and J by 4 bases, leaving 19 bases between them. The CDR3 sequence is 16 residues long. Germline V gives CDR1 KGHSH, CDR2 LQKENI. CDR3 sequence: CASSLQTGGLRETQYF. DNA of the CDR3: TGTGCCAGCTCACTCCAAACCGGGGGCCTCCGAGAGACCCAGTACTTC. The full variable domain, in which reference TRBV18 and TRBJ2-5 provide the parts outside the CDR3, is NAGVMQNPRHLVRRRGQEARLRCSPMKGHSHVYWYRQLPEEGLKFMVYLQKENIIDESGMPKERFSAEFPKEGPSILRIQQVVRGDSAAYFCASSLQTGGLRETQYFGPGTRLLVL.

The CDR3 DNA sequence: TGTGCCAGCTCACTCACCCCAAACTATGGCTACACCTTC. Translating it yields CASSLTPNYGYTF. The J gene is TRBJ1-2, the V gene TRBV18, with D uncertain. Germline lookup yields CDR1 KGHSH and CDR2 LQKENI. The CDR3 length is 13 residues. Trimming pared 4 bases from V and 2 bases from J, leaving 8 bases between.

The chain couples TRBV23-1 to TRBJ2-3; 7 bases map to TRBD1. TRBV23-1 is identified as an open reading frame with a role that is uncertain. V shed 4 bases and J 2 bases; nucleotides not matched to a gene: 15. CDR3 length equals 18 residues. CDR3 coding DNA: TGCGCCAGCAGTCCTGCAAATGCCCCGAAGGGGGCCACAGATACGCAGTATTTT. It is translated as CASSPANAPKGATDTQYF.

The rearrangement joins TRBV19 to TRBJ1-2, with D perhaps matching TRBD1 (5 bases). The V and J ends lost 7 bases and 1 base respectively, with 13 bases between them. The germline V gene has CDR1 LNHDA and CDR2 SQIVND (reference sequence). The CDR3 length is 14 residues. The chain's CDR3 is CASNPTESNYGYTF. The CDR3 DNA sequence: TGTGCCAGTAATCCGACAGAGAGTAACTATGGCTACACCTTC.

As concerns this clone: Sequence at one end of the junction differs from germline and may be a read error. This rearrangement joins TRBV2 to TRBJ2-4, with 13 positions matching TRBD2. The V gene's germline CDR1 is SNHLY and CDR2 FYNNEI. This CDR3 is built from 16 residues. This CDR3 reads CASSEATRTSGSFVNF. In DNA, the CDR3 is TGTGCCAGCAGTGAAGCGACTAGGACTAGCGGGAGTTTCGTCAACTTC.

The gene calls are TRBV27 and TRBJ2-7; the D is unclear. V lost 9 bases to trimming and J lost 0 bases, with 9 bases between them. This CDR3 is built from 12 residues. Per germline, CDR1 MNHEY and CDR2 SMNVEV (reference sequence). In nucleotides, the CDR3 is TGTGCCAGGACATTCTTCTCCTACGAGCAGTACTTC. Amino acids: CARTFFSYEQYF.

The chain couples TRBV30 to TRBJ2-7; 7 nucleotides align to TRBD1. Germline-derived CDR1 and CDR2 are GTSNPN and SVGIG (reference sequence). The CDR3 is 13 residues long. V trimming: 2 bases; J trimming: 2 bases; junction bases outside the gene matches: 3. The CDR3 region is CAWSKGATYEQYF. CDR3 in DNA: TGTGCCTGGAGTAAGGGGGCAACCTACGAGCAGTACTTC.

The chain recombines TRBV2 with TRBJ1-1; TRBD1 matches at 10 bases. Germline loops: CDR1 SNHLY, CDR2 FYNNEI. This CDR3 has 15 amino acids. With V trimmed by 7 bases and J by 4 bases, 9 bases remained unmatched. The CDR3 DNA is TGTGCCAGCACGGGACAGGGGAGTACTACCACTGAAGCTTTCTTT. Translation gives CASTGQGSTTTEAFF. Supplemented by reference TRBV2 and TRBJ1-1, the full variable domain reads EPEVTQTPSHQVTQMGQEVILRCVPISNHLYFYWYRQILGQKVEFLVSFYNNEISEKSEIFDDQFSVERPDGSNFTLKIRSTKLEDSAMYFCASTGQGSTTTEAFFGQGTRLTVV.

This chain links TRBV7-8 with TRBJ2-5; 7 nucleotides agree with TRBD1. Looked up from germline, CDR1 is SGHVS and CDR2 is FQNEAQ. J was trimmed by 4 bases and V by 0 bases; bases with no gene match: 11. The CDR3 spans 17 residues. CDR3 region: CASSLALTGRRRETQYF. DNA of the CDR3: TGTGCCAGCAGCTTAGCGTTGACAGGGCGGCGGCGAGAGACCCAGTACTTC.

The chain recombines TRBV10-1 with TRBJ2-5, with D unresolved. Germline V gives CDR1 WNHNN, CDR2 SYGVQD (reference sequence). V shed 6 bases and J shed 2 bases, with 16 bases lying between them. The CDR3 totals 15 residues. The CDR3, as DNA: TGCGCCAGCAGGGGCGAGGTCTCGCCACAAGAGACCCAGTACTTC. Translated: CASRGEVSPQETQYF.

The V gene is TRBV14, the J gene TRBJ1-2; TRBD1 matches at 9 bases. The CDR3 totals 15 residues. Germline assignment: CDR1 SGHDN and CDR2 FVKESK. With V trimmed by 1 base and J by 4 bases, 4 bases remained unmatched. In DNA, the CDR3 is TGTGCCAGCAGCCAAGGCCTGACAGGGGGCTATGGCTACACCTTC. Translated: CASSQGLTGGYGYTF.

The genes are TRBV9 and TRBJ2-1; possible D gene TRBD2, 5 bases. The CDR3 is made up of 12 amino acids. V lost 3 bases and J 12 bases, leaving 13 bases between the germline ends. Germline V CDR1 and CDR2: SGDLS, YYNGEE. The chain's CDR3 is CASSEPRRGQFF. CDR3 DNA: TGTGCCAGCAGCGAGCCCAGACGGGGGCAGTTCTTC.

The chain employs TRBV5-1 and TRBJ1-2; maybe TRBD1 (5 bases). Germline assignment: CDR1 SGHRS and CDR2 YFSETQ. The CDR3 is 14 amino acids. The V and J ends lost 4 bases and 2 bases respectively, with 12 bases between them. The CDR3 spells CASSAQTANYGYTF. The CDR3 DNA reads as TGCGCCAGCAGCGCCCAGACAGCGAACTATGGCTACACCTTC.

This chain joins TRBV15 and TRBJ2-7; D perhaps matches TRBD2 (6 bases). The CDR3 spans 16 residues. The V end lost 0 bases, the J end lost 1 base, and 13 bases lay between the germline ends. Per the germline V gene, CDR1 is LNHNV and CDR2 is YYDKDF (reference sequence). DNA for the CDR3: TGTGCCACCAGCAGAGATATCCAGGCGGGGTCCTACGAGCAGTACTTC. Protein product: CATSRDIQAGSYEQYF.

The chain carries TRBV14 and TRBJ2-2; TRBD1 might be the D (5 bases). CDR1 and CDR2 from the germline V gene are SGHDN and FVKESK. This CDR3 region has 18 residues. Trimming left V 6 bases short and J 7 bases short, with 27 bases between. The chain's CDR3 is CASSSIIPPGLRGGELFF. The CDR3 DNA reads as TGTGCCAGCAGTTCTATTATACCTCCAGGGTTACGCGGCGGGGAGCTGTTTTTT.

CDR3 residues: CAWRVLTSGGAAQYF. The CDR3 DNA reads as TGTGCCTGGAGGGTCCTGACTAGCGGGGGGGCTGCGCAGTATTTT. The chain links TRBV30 to TRBJ2-3, with TRBD2 matching 14 bases. This CDR3 is 15 amino acids long. CDR1 is GTSNPN, CDR2 SVGIG, per germline (reference sequence). V gave up 3 bases and J gave up 10 bases; unmatched junction bases: 9.

The chain joins TRBV19 to TRBJ1-6; D call uncertain. V lost 4 bases and J lost 13, with 20 bases in between. The CDR3 runs 15 residues. Germline CDR1 reads LNHDA; CDR2 reads SQIVND (reference sequence). The CDR3 DNA sequence: TGTGCCAGTAGTAAAGTGGGCGGCGACGGGGAGCCCCTCCACTTT. It translates to CASSKVGGDGEPLHF.